The 26 T cell receptor beta chains presented below share a single source sample, sequenced in a study of OX40 agonist ivuxolimab in advanced cancers. TCRdb's copy holds only in-frame clones and misses some; the assay was immunoSEQ multiplex PCR. The sample includes some 44,000 clones, 65% to 85% of them seen just once. This material consisted of CD4+ or CD8+ T cells sorted from blood, taken in a trial of the OX40 agonist ivuxolimab. Every receptor here comes from an adult with an advanced solid tumor such as melanoma, head and neck, liver or kidney cancer.

V usage is TRBV20-1 and J usage is TRBJ1-1; no reliable D call. The CDR3 length is 10 residues. Germline loops: CDR1 DFQATT, CDR2 SNEGSKA (reference sequence). Trimming removed 8 bases at V and 10 bases at J, with 14 bases between. This CDR3 is CSPWTLLAFF. CDR3 coding DNA: TGCAGTCCCTGGACCCTTCTAGCTTTCTTT.

This chain connects TRBV5-4 to TRBJ2-6; no clear D. Germline CDR1 SGHNT, CDR2 YYREEE (reference sequence). The CDR3 has 16 amino acids. The germline V and J ends were trimmed by 4 bases and 0 bases, with 11 bases remaining between them. Here the CDR3 reads CASSKTVDSGANVLTF. The CDR3 region has the DNA TGTGCCAGCAGCAAGACTGTCGACTCTGGGGCCAACGTCCTGACTTTC.

The CDR3 sequence is CAWSLQLSYEQYF. The CDR3 DNA follows: TGTGCCTGGAGTTTACAACTCTCCTACGAGCAGTACTTC. The chain couples TRBV30 to TRBJ2-7; no reliable D call. This CDR3 region has 13 residues. V lost 2 bases, J lost 0 bases, and 8 bases lay in between. The germline V gene encodes CDR1 GTSNPN and CDR2 SVGIG (reference sequence).

The chain joins TRBV6-5 to TRBJ2-1; D is perhaps TRBD2 (6 bases). The CDR3 is 14 residues long. Deletions cut 5 bases from V and 6 bases from J, with 14 bases between. Germline CDR1 is MNHEY and CDR2 is SVGAGI. The CDR3 bases are TGTGCCAGCAGTCCAAGACTAGGCGGCAATGAGCAGTTCTTC. Residues: CASSPRLGGNEQFF.

Note on this clone: At one end, the junction sequence differs from germline, possibly due to a read error. V gene TRBV28 combines with J gene TRBJ2-5; the D gene could be TRBD1 or TRBD2 (5 bases each). This CDR3 region has 12 residues. Germline CDR1 is MDHEN and CDR2 is SYDVKM. CDR3 loop: CASRRDQETQYF. The CDR3 nucleotides read TGTGCCAGCAGAAGGGACCAGGAGACCCAGTACTTC.

The rearrangement uses TRBV14 and TRBJ1-1, with D possibly TRBD1 on 5 matching bases. Trimming stripped 5 bases from V and 5 bases from J, with 15 bases between. CDR3 length: 14 amino acids. The germline gives CDR1 SGHDN, CDR2 FVKESK. The CDR3 spells CASSVNTGRTEAFF. The CDR3 coding sequence is TGTGCCAGCAGCGTAAACACAGGAAGGACTGAAGCTTTCTTT.

The chain links TRBV6-6 to TRBJ1-3; 9 bases line up with TRBD1. The CDR3 runs 15 residues. CDR1 MNHNY and CDR2 SVGAGI come from the germline V gene (reference sequence). V dropped 4 bases and J dropped 6; count of bases not matched to a gene: 7. The CDR3 bases are TGTGCCAGCAGTTCCTCGGACAGGGGAACAAACACCATATATTTT. Protein product: CASSSSDRGTNTIYF.

The V gene is TRBV11-2, the J gene TRBJ2-1; TRBD2 agrees at 9 bases. The CDR3 spans 15 residues. Germline V gene lookup returns CDR1 SGHAT and CDR2 FQNNGV. Germline trimming cut 6 bases from V and 9 bases from J; bases unmatched to any gene: 12. The CDR3, as DNA: TGTGCCAGCAGATTGGTAGCGGGAGTTTACGGTGAGCAGTTCTTC. Its protein is CASRLVAGVYGEQFF.

The rearrangement joins TRBV5-6 to TRBJ2-3, with 8 bases fitting TRBD1. The CDR3 contains 15 residues. The V segment lost 3 bases and the J segment 5 bases; nucleotides outside the gene matches: 8. Germline assignment: CDR1 SGHDT and CDR2 YYEEEE. CDR3 loop: CASSWPGQDEDTQYF. CDR3 nucleotides: TGTGCCAGCAGCTGGCCGGGACAGGACGAAGATACGCAGTATTTT.

V is TRBV11-3 and J is TRBJ1-2, with D maybe TRBD1 (6 bases). The CDR3 runs 15 residues. The germline V and J ends were trimmed by 2 bases and 6 bases, with 16 bases remaining between them. CDR1 SGHNT and CDR2 YENEEA come from the germline V gene. The chain's CDR3 is CASSLRTPGENGYTF. For the CDR3, the DNA is TGTGCCAGCAGCTTACGGACCCCAGGGGAAAATGGCTACACCTTC. The full variable domain, completed using reference TRBV11-3 and TRBJ1-2, is EAGVVQSPRYKIIEKKQPVAFWCNPISGHNTLYWYLQNLGQGPELLIRYENEEAVDDSQLPKDRFSAERLKGVDSTLKIQPAELGDSAVYLCASSLRTPGENGYTFGSGTRLTVV.

The chain uses TRBV10-3 and TRBJ2-5, with 10 bases aligning to TRBD1. CDR1 is ENHRY and CDR2 is SYGVKD in the germline V gene. CDR3 length equals 16 residues. The J segment lost 5 bases and the V segment lost 4 bases, leaving 10 bases of the junction unmatched. The CDR3 spells CAISASQGQGSETQYF. The CDR3 bases are TGTGCCATCAGTGCTTCTCAGGGACAGGGGAGCGAGACCCAGTACTTC.

In this sample, this clone turned up once. Other DNA sequences within the sample encode an identical CDR3. This rearrangement joins TRBV4-1 to TRBJ2-7; D remains unclear. The CDR3 length is 15 residues. V was trimmed by 0 bases and J by 0 bases, leaving 9 bases between them. Germline assignment: CDR1 MGHRA and CDR2 YSYEKL. The CDR3: CASSQDPGYSYEQYF. The CDR3 bases are TGCGCCAGCAGCCAAGATCCAGGATACTCCTACGAGCAGTACTTC.

This clone was counted between two and nine times. This rearrangement joins TRBV6-4 to TRBJ2-3; D remains unclear. Trimming removed 2 bases from V and 1 base from J, with 1 base in between. The CDR3 totals 12 residues. From germline, CDR1 is MRHNA and CDR2 SNTAGT. The CDR3 sequence is CASSDGTDTQYF. CDR3 coding DNA: TGTGCCAGCAGTGACGGCACAGATACGCAGTATTTT.

The sample holds a few counts of this clone. CDR3 in amino acids: CASGAEYTEAFF. The CDR3 DNA sequence: TGTGCCAGTGGGGCGGAATACACTGAAGCTTTCTTT. The V gene is TRBV2, the J gene TRBJ1-1, with D maybe TRBD1 (5 bases). The germline CDR1 and CDR2 sequences are SNHLY and FYNNEI. The CDR3 runs to 12 residues. The V end lost 9 bases, the J end lost 3 bases, and 11 bases lay between the germline ends. The variable domain in full, completed from reference TRBV2 and TRBJ1-1, reads EPEVTQTPSHQVTQMGQEVILRCVPISNHLYFYWYRQILGQKVEFLVSFYNNEISEKSEIFDDQFSVERPDGSNFTLKIRSTKLEDSAMYFCASGAEYTEAFFGQGTRLTVV.

This clone was detected only a few times. The genes are TRBV7-9 and TRBJ2-5; D unresolved. The CDR3 is 13 amino acids. V lost 5 bases, J lost 5 bases, and 12 bases lay in between. Germline loops: CDR1 SEHNR, CDR2 FQNEAQ (reference sequence). CDR3 sequence reads: CASSPSIWETQYF. Here the CDR3 DNA reads TGTGCCAGCAGCCCTTCGATTTGGGAGACCCAGTACTTC.

The V and J genes are TRBV28 and TRBJ2-1, with 9 bases identical to TRBD2. Trimming took 3 bases from V and 0 from J; bases not matched to a gene: 0. The CDR3 runs 15 residues. The V gene's germline CDR1 is MDHEN and CDR2 SYDVKM. DNA for the CDR3: TGTGCCAGCAGTTTGACTAGCGGCTCCTACAATGAGCAGTTCTTC. As protein: CASSLTSGSYNEQFF.

The V call is TRBV7-9, the J call TRBJ2-7, with D possibly being TRBD1 or TRBD2 (7 bases each). V was cut by 5 bases and J by 4 bases, with 15 bases left in between. The CDR3 covers 14 residues. The germline gives CDR1 SEHNR, CDR2 FQNEAQ (reference sequence). CDR3 in DNA: TGTGCCAGCAGCCGACAGGGAGGGGGTTACGAGCAGTACTTC. It yields the protein CASSRQGGGYEQYF.

The chain employs TRBV2 and TRBJ2-3; D gene ambiguous. V dropped 1 base and J dropped 2 bases, with 19 bases sitting between them. Per germline, CDR1 SNHLY and CDR2 FYNNEI. CDR3 length: 18 residues. The CDR3 DNA sequence: TGTGCCAGCAGTGAAGGGAGCTCGGGCGGTGTTTCCACAGATACGCAGTATTTT. It is translated as CASSEGSSGGVSTDTQYF. Based on the CDR3 plus reference TRBV2 and TRBJ2-3, the full variable domain is EPEVTQTPSHQVTQMGQEVILRCVPISNHLYFYWYRQILGQKVEFLVSFYNNEISEKSEIFDDQFSVERPDGSNFTLKIRSTKLEDSAMYFCASSEGSSGGVSTDTQYFGPGTRLTVL.

V is TRBV4-1 and J is TRBJ1-2; tentative D call: TRBD1 (5 bases). The CDR3 covers 15 residues. The germline CDR1 and CDR2 sequences are MGHRA and YSYEKL. V was shortened by 0 bases and J by 2 bases, with 10 bases between the two germline ends. The CDR3 nucleotides are TGCGCCAGCAGCCAAGATCGGCGGACAAACTATGGCTACACCTTC. Protein: CASSQDRRTNYGYTF.

The chain couples TRBV11-2 to TRBJ1-6; 8 nucleotides agree with TRBD1. Germline CDR1 reads SGHAT; CDR2 reads FQNNGV. The CDR3 loop spans 15 amino acids. V shed 4 bases and J 14 bases; nucleotides not matched to a gene: 13. CDR3 DNA: TGTGCCAGCAGCTCTTGGACAGGGAGGCGGGTAACCCTCCACTTT. Amino acid sequence: CASSSWTGRRVTLHF.

This CDR3 reads CASSQDSGLAQFF. In nucleotides, the CDR3 is TGCGCCAGCAGCCAAGATTCCGGACTAGCTCAGTTCTTC. The chain couples TRBV4-3 to TRBJ2-1; TRBD2 aligns across 8 bases. V trimming: 0 bases; J trimming: 13 bases; junction bases outside the gene matches: 5. Germline-derived CDR1 and CDR2 are LGHNA and YSLEER. CDR3 length: 13 amino acids.

The chain combines TRBV19 with TRBJ2-6; D may be TRBD1 (6 bases). Germline-derived CDR1 and CDR2 are LNHDA and SQIVND (reference sequence). This CDR3 has 16 amino acids. V gave up 5 bases and J gave up 2 bases, with 13 bases separating them. The CDR3 DNA follows: TGTGCCAGTAGTTCTCAGGGGCGGCCTGGGGCCAACGTCCTGACTTTC. Its translation: CASSSQGRPGANVLTF.

The gene calls are TRBV29-1 and TRBJ2-7, with 9 nucleotides matching TRBD1. Germline V lookup: CDR1 SQVTM, CDR2 ANQGSEA. This CDR3 is 15 amino acids long. The V segment lost 0 bases and the J segment 5 bases; nucleotides outside the gene matches: 8. The CDR3 DNA follows: TGCAGCGTTGAAGATCGACAGGGGGTGATCCACGAGCAGTACTTC. This encodes CSVEDRQGVIHEQYF.

V is TRBV5-1 and J is TRBJ2-3; no firm D call. The CDR3 loop spans 13 amino acids. Germline CDR1 is SGHRS and CDR2 is YFSETQ. Deletions cut 4 bases from V and 5 bases from J, with 11 bases between. The CDR3 DNA follows: TGCGCCAGCAGCCTAATGGGAAAAGATACGCAGTATTTT. Residues: CASSLMGKDTQYF.

As DNA, the CDR3 is TGTGCCAGCAGCGTAGAGCCGGGTTACACTGAAGCTTTCTTT. Its protein product is CASSVEPGYTEAFF. The chain combines TRBV9 with TRBJ1-1; no reliable D call. The CDR3 runs to 14 residues. Germline assignment: CDR1 SGDLS and CDR2 YYNGEE. V shed 0 bases and J shed 3 bases, with 9 bases lying between them. The variable domain in full, completed from reference TRBV9 and TRBJ1-1, reads DSGVTQTPKHLITATGQRVTLRCSPRSGDLSVYWYQQSLDQGLQFLIQYYNGEERAKGNILERFSAQQFPDLHSELNLSSLELGDSALYFCASSVEPGYTEAFFGQGTRLTVV.

The chain recombines TRBV6-6 with TRBJ1-1; 9 positions match TRBD1. The junction had 4 bases not matched to a gene; V was cut back by 5 bases and J by 0 bases. The CDR3 extends over 15 amino acids. The germline V gene has CDR1 MNHNY and CDR2 SVGAGI (reference sequence). This CDR3 reads CASSGDRALNTEAFF. The CDR3 DNA reads as TGTGCCAGCAGTGGGGACAGGGCATTGAACACTGAAGCTTTCTTT.